The 23 T cell receptor beta chains listed next were all sequenced from one sample in a study of a mutant IDH1 vaccine in newly diagnosed glioma (dated by TCRdb to about 2021). Library construction relied on the immunoSEQ multiplex PCR assay. What TCRdb holds here is the immuneACCESS table cut down to in-frame rearrangements. Part of the clones is not present; checked against another copy, under half of the missing clones reflect an unresolved V gene, and the others are unexplained. For this sample the table gives over 50,000 clones, of which 75% to 90% were detected only once. Of the sample, about 4.2% falls within the top ten clones. The time point label corresponds to: week 5, during vaccination. A 20-mer mutant IDH1 peptide at 300 micrograms in Montanide made up each vaccine dose, which was injected subcutaneously together with topical imiquimod. Their antigens remain unidentified. The input for sequencing was PBMCs, taken from a glioma patient whose treatment included an IDH1 peptide vaccine. These receptors were obtained from a middle-aged woman with glioma.

The chain recombines TRBV4-3 with TRBJ2-1; no reliable D call. The CDR3 totals 14 residues. The germline V and J ends were trimmed by 4 bases and 6 bases, with 13 bases remaining between them. Per germline, CDR1 LGHNA and CDR2 YSLEER. The CDR3 DNA reads as TGCGCCAGCAGCCCACTTCTGGACCTCAATGAGCAGTTCTTC. Translating gives CASSPLLDLNEQFF.

V gene TRBV5-1 combines with J gene TRBJ1-1; D is undetermined. The CDR3 is 16 amino acids. The ends were cut back, 1 base at V and 7 bases at J, with 20 bases in the middle. The V gene's germline CDR1 is SGHRS and CDR2 YFSETQ. The CDR3: CASSLRPVGQSGEAFF. The CDR3 coding sequence is TGCGCCAGCAGCTTGCGTCCGGTTGGGCAAAGCGGTGAAGCTTTCTTT.

In DNA form, the CDR3 reads TGCGCCAGCAGTGACGATATGGGGACTAGTTTCTACAATGAGCAGTTCTTC. Encoded protein: CASSDDMGTSFYNEQFF. The chain joins TRBV10-2 to TRBJ2-1; 8 nucleotides line up with TRBD2. The junction had 10 bases not matched to a gene; V was cut back by 3 bases and J by 3 bases. The germline V gene has CDR1 WSHSY and CDR2 SAAADI. This CDR3 has 17 residues.

The chain employs TRBV5-6 and TRBJ1-5, with a tentative D call TRBD1 (6 bases). The V end was cut by 2 bases, the J end by 7 bases, with 13 bases between. The CDR3 has 14 amino acids. Germline V gene data show CDR1 as SGHDT and CDR2 as YYEEEE. The CDR3, as DNA: TGTGCCAGCAGCTTAGGACAGACCCTCCAGCCCCAGCATTTT. It yields the protein CASSLGQTLQPQHF.

V is TRBV7-5 and J is TRBJ1-2; TRBD1, as called in the table, went unchecked against the DNA. TRBV7-5 is reported as a pseudogene. This CDR3 contains 11 residues. The CDR3 region is CARSHREGYTF. CDR3 coding DNA: TGTGCCAGAAGCCACAGGGAGGGCTACACCTTC.

The V and J genes are TRBV5-8 and TRBJ1-3, with D unclear. CDR1 is SGHTS, CDR2 YDEGEE, per germline. The V end lost 1 base, the J end lost 3 bases, and 2 bases lay between the germline ends. The CDR3 consists of 12 residues. The DNA for the CDR3 is TGTGCCAGCAGCTTGAGTGGAAACACCATATATTTT. Translating it yields CASSLSGNTIYF.

As regards this clone: The junction does not match germline at one end; this may be a read error. The rearrangement uses TRBV19 and TRBJ1-2; D is ambiguous. This CDR3 comprises 13 residues. Germline assignment: CDR1 LNHDA and CDR2 SQIVND (reference sequence). The CDR3 coding sequence is TGTGCCAGTAGTATCCAGGCTAAATATGACTACACCTTC. Encoded protein: CASSIQAKYDYTF.

The CDR3 DNA is TGTGCCAGCAGCTTACCGGGACGCCTAGAGGGAGCTTTCTTT. This codes for CASSLPGRLEGAFF. The chain employs TRBV7-9 and TRBJ1-1; D possibly corresponds to TRBD1 (5 bases). V was cut by 2 bases and J by 10 bases, with 17 bases left in between. This CDR3 is 14 amino acids long. Germline values: CDR1 SEHNR, CDR2 FQNEAQ (reference sequence).

The V gene is TRBV2, the J gene TRBJ2-7; D is undetermined. V lost 8 bases and J lost 2, with 16 bases in between. CDR3 length equals 14 residues. Germline V gene lookup returns CDR1 SNHLY and CDR2 FYNNEI. The CDR3 spells CASFAALRPYEQYF. For the CDR3, the DNA is TGTGCCAGCTTTGCGGCTTTACGACCCTACGAGCAGTACTTC.

This clone was detected only once. The V gene is TRBV6-1, the J gene TRBJ1-4; D is perhaps TRBD1 (5 bases). Deletions cut 8 bases from V and 10 bases from J, with 23 bases between. Per the germline V gene, CDR1 is MNHNS and CDR2 is SASEGT. The CDR3 has 15 residues. CDR3 loop: CASERGEGVWGKLFF. The CDR3 DNA is TGTGCCAGCGAGAGGGGTGAGGGTGTCTGGGGAAAACTGTTTTTT.

The chain uses TRBV6-6 and TRBJ1-3; D might be TRBD1 (5 bases). The germline V gene has CDR1 MNHNY and CDR2 SVGAGI (reference sequence). CDR3 length: 15 amino acids. V lost 6 bases to trimming and J lost 0 bases, with 12 bases between them. CDR3 nucleotides: TGTGCCAGCAGGACCGCCGACAGCTCTGGAAACACCATATATTTT. It is translated as CASRTADSSGNTIYF.

V is TRBV11-1 and J is TRBJ1-6; D might be TRBD1 (5 bases). Trimming took 2 bases from V and 3 from J, leaving 8 bases between them. Germline CDR1 SGHAT, CDR2 FQDESV (reference sequence). The CDR3 has 15 residues. CDR3 region: CASSLRGVYNSPLHF. CDR3 nucleotide sequence: TGTGCCAGCAGCTTACGGGGGGTCTATAATTCACCCCTCCACTTT. The variable domain in full, with the rest retrieved from reference TRBV11-1 and TRBJ1-6, is EAEVAQSPRYKITEKSQAVAFWCDPISGHATLYWYRQILGQGPELLVQFQDESVVDDSQLPKDRFSAERLKGVDSTLKIQPAELGDSAMYLCASSLRGVYNSPLHFGNGTRLTVT.

The chain links TRBV4-3 to TRBJ1-4; tentatively, D is TRBD1 (6 bases). With 0 bases removed from V and 8 bases from J, the gap between germline ends came to 13 bases. Germline-derived CDR1 and CDR2 are LGHNA and YSLEER. The CDR3 is 15 amino acids. The CDR3 protein is CASSQDSDRSEKLFF. In DNA, the CDR3 is TGCGCCAGCAGCCAAGATTCTGACAGGTCAGAAAAACTGTTTTTT.

The CDR3 region is CAWGNRAYNYGYTF. The CDR3, as DNA: TGTGCCTGGGGGAACAGGGCGTATAACTATGGCTACACCTTC. The chain recombines TRBV30 with TRBJ1-2, with a possible D match to TRBD1 (6 bases). The CDR3 is 14 residues long. The ends were cut back, 5 bases at V and 1 base at J, with 14 bases in the middle. CDR1 is GTSNPN and CDR2 is SVGIG in the germline V gene (reference sequence).

The chain joins TRBV5-1 to TRBJ1-1; TRBD1 is a possible D gene (5 bases). This CDR3 is 16 amino acids long. The germline V gene encodes CDR1 SGHRS and CDR2 YFSETQ. V lost 4 bases and J lost 4, with 20 bases in between. CDR3 coding DNA: TGCGCCAGCAGCCGAGGGACTCCCCCGAAAGGCACTGAAGCTTTCTTT. Protein: CASSRGTPPKGTEAFF.

Only one count was recorded for this clone. The genes are TRBV30 and TRBJ1-2; 7 nucleotides agree with TRBD1. J lost 4 bases, V lost 0 bases, and 11 bases had no gene match. CDR3 length: 16 amino acids. CDR1 and CDR2 from the germline V gene are GTSNPN and SVGIG (reference sequence). The CDR3 DNA is TGTGCCTGGAGTGTACCTGGACAGGAAGGGTTCTATGGCTACACCTTC. Its protein product is CAWSVPGQEGFYGYTF.

The chain carries TRBV30 and TRBJ1-1; D call uncertain. The germline CDR1 and CDR2 sequences are GTSNPN and SVGIG (reference sequence). The V end lost 7 bases, the J end lost 1 base, and 16 bases lay between the germline ends. The CDR3 is 14 residues long. The chain's CDR3 is CAYSPLTPNTEAFF. As DNA, the CDR3 is TGTGCCTACTCCCCTCTTACACCGAACACTGAAGCTTTCTTT. Drawing the rest from reference TRBV30 and TRBJ1-1, the complete variable domain is SQTIHQWPATLVQPVGSPLSLECTVEGTSNPNLYWYRQAAGRGLQLLFYSVGIGQISSEVPQNLSASRPQDRQFILSSKKLLLSDSGFYLCAYSPLTPNTEAFFGQGTRLTVV.

V gene TRBV7-5 combines with J gene TRBJ1-1; the table's D call TRBD1 went unverified against the DNA. TRBV7-5 is a recognized pseudogene. The CDR3 loop spans 14 amino acids. CDR3 in amino acids: CARSAYRGTTEAFF. The CDR3 DNA follows: TGTGCCAGAAGCGCGTACAGGGGTACCACTGAAGCTTTCTTT.

The chain employs TRBV5-1 and TRBJ1-1; D is unresolved. CDR3 size: 13 residues. CDR1 SGHRS and CDR2 YFSETQ come from the germline V gene. V lost 4 bases and J 0 bases, leaving 7 bases between the germline ends. CDR3 coding DNA: TGCGCCAGCAGCATACAGTTGAACACTGAAGCTTTCTTT. It is translated as CASSIQLNTEAFF. The full variable domain, with the rest looked up from reference TRBV5-1 and TRBJ1-1, is KAGVTQTPRYLIKTRGQQVTLSCSPISGHRSVSWYQQTPGQGLQFLFEYFSETQRNKGNFPGRFSGRQFSNSRSEMNVSTLELGDSALYLCASSIQLNTEAFFGQGTRLTVV.

The chain joins TRBV5-1 to TRBJ2-7; 9 nucleotides match TRBD2. This CDR3 is built from 14 residues. V dropped 7 bases and J dropped 2; count of bases not matched to a gene: 7. Germline loops: CDR1 SGHRS, CDR2 YFSETQ. The CDR3 coding sequence is TGCGCCAGCGCGATGACTAGCGGCGCCTACGAGCAGTACTTC. This translates into CASAMTSGAYEQYF.

This rearrangement joins TRBV28 to TRBJ1-4; tentatively, D is TRBD1 (6 bases). The CDR3 sequence is 15 residues long. Trimming shortened V by 6 bases and J by 4 bases, and 15 bases separated the two germline ends. Germline values: CDR1 MDHEN, CDR2 SYDVKM. CDR3 DNA sequence: TGTGCCAGCAGCAAGGGGGGGGCGAATAATGAAAAACTGTTTTTT. It specifies CASSKGGANNEKLFF.

The chain has TRBV11-2 and TRBJ2-3; 13 bases match TRBD2. There are 18 residues in the CDR3. Losses at the gene ends were 5 bases for V and 0 bases for J; bases not matched to a gene: 8. Germline-derived CDR1 and CDR2 are SGHAT and FQNNGV. The CDR3 loop is CASSPRLAGGPSTDTQYF. CDR3 coding DNA: TGTGCCAGCAGCCCCCGACTAGCGGGGGGACCGAGCACAGATACGCAGTATTTT. Complete variable domain (other parts from reference TRBV11-2 and TRBJ2-3): EAGVAQSPRYKIIEKRQSVAFWCNPISGHATLYWYQQILGQGPKLLIQFQNNGVVDDSQLPKDRFSAERLKGVDSTLKIQPAKLEDSAVYLCASSPRLAGGPSTDTQYFGPGTRLTVL.

This rearrangement joins TRBV27 to TRBJ1-2; 7 bases are shared with TRBD1. Germline CDR1 reads MNHEY; CDR2 reads SMNVEV (reference sequence). V was clipped by 3 bases and J by 4 bases; unmatched bases: 8. The CDR3 runs to 15 residues. CDR3 residues: CASSFQGDHLYGYTF. In DNA, the CDR3 is TGTGCCAGCAGTTTTCAGGGGGATCACCTCTATGGCTACACCTTC.